This T cell receptor (beta chain) was sequenced for a study of OX40 agonist ivuxolimab in advanced cancers. Study-level information: Anti-PD-1, anti-PD-L1 or anti-CTLA-4 therapy given earlier was allowed, and over 35% had some. Whole-study results and caveats: Expanded clones were, on average, more numerous in CD8+ T cells than in CD4+.

The V segment lost 6 bases and the J segment 7 bases; nucleotides outside the gene matches: 3. In germline, CDR1 is SNHLY, CDR2 FYNNEI. The CDR3 spans 12 residues. Turning to this clone: What it binds is not known.

Sequenced by immunoSEQ multiplex PCR; TCRdb stores in-frame clones only, minus some. The sample shows about 14,000 clones, roughly 80% of them seen only once. At cycle 4 day 1, cycle 7 day 1, and baseline, blood was sampled. The sample consisted of CD4+ or CD8+ T cells sorted from blood, taken in a trial of the OX40 agonist ivuxolimab. This TCR was sampled from an adult with an advanced solid tumor such as melanoma, head and neck, liver or kidney cancer. The chain recombines TRBV2 with TRBJ1-2; 9 positions match TRBD1. CDR3 amino acids: CASSRDRVGYTF. Here the CDR3 DNA reads TGTGCCAGCAGCAGGGACAGGGTTGGCTACACCTTC. The full variable domain, rest sourced from reference TRBV2 and TRBJ1-2, is EPEVTQTPSHQVTQMGQEVILRCVPISNHLYFYWYRQILGQKVEFLVSFYNNEISEKSEIFDDQFSVERPDGSNFTLKIRSTKLEDSAMYFCASSRDRVGYTFGSGTRLTVV.